These 7 T cell receptor beta chains were all obtained from the same sample, sequenced in a study of regulatory T cells in long-lasting Graves disease. Time point given: newly diagnosed GD, antithyroid drugs for less than 3 months. RNA extracted from PBMCs served as the sequencing template. Arm-PCR with iRepertoire HTBI primers amplified the CDR3 regions for these TCR beta libraries. TCRdb re-analysed the multiplex PCR reads in MiXCR, keeping a single row per CDR3 protein. The sample yields roughly 430,000 distinct CDR3 sequences, less than 20% seen once. The data were also submitted as part of a second study, on T cells in Graves' hyperthyroidism and ophthalmopathy.

The sample here was peripheral blood mononuclear cells (PBMCs), taken at new diagnosis, from a patient treated with antithyroid drugs. These receptors originate from a woman in her 30s with Graves disease.

This clonotype was seen only a few times. V gene TRBV7-2 combines with J gene TRBJ2-3; 7 positions agree with TRBD1. This CDR3 has 16 amino acids. J was trimmed by 2 bases and V by 4 bases; bases with no gene match: 9. CDR1 SGHTA and CDR2 FQGNSA come from the germline V gene. The CDR3 DNA is TGTGCCAGCAGCTCACCAGGACAGGAAATCACAGATACGCAGTATTTT. Amino acids: CASSSPGQEITDTQYF.

Many counts were recorded for this clonotype. The V and J genes are TRBV12-3 or TRBV12-4 and TRBJ2-1; TRBD1 aligns across 7 bases. This CDR3 has 17 residues. With V trimmed by 3 bases and J by 1 base, 9 bases remained unmatched. The CDR3 sequence is CASSFGPTGESYNEQFF. Written as DNA, the CDR3 is TGTGCCAGCAGTTTTGGACCAACAGGGGAATCCTACAATGAGCAGTTCTTC.

This clonotype was counted once. The gene calls are TRBV27 and TRBJ2-3; 12 bases are a match to TRBD2. This CDR3 is 16 amino acids long. With V trimmed by 5 bases and J by 6 bases, 9 bases remained unmatched. The germline V gene has CDR1 MNHEY and CDR2 SMNVEV (reference sequence). The CDR3 sequence is CASSGSSGRAGDTQYF. CDR3 nucleotide sequence: TGTGCCAGCAGTGGCTCTAGCGGGAGGGCCGGTGATACGCAGTATTTT.

The V and J genes are TRBV5-4 and TRBJ2-7; 7 bases fit TRBD1. The germline V gene encodes CDR1 SGHNT and CDR2 YYREEE (reference sequence). The V and J ends lost 3 bases and 2 bases, in that order; junction bases with no gene match: 5. The CDR3 has 14 amino acids. The CDR3 DNA reads TGTGCCAGCAGCTACCGACAGGGTACCTACGAGCAGTACTTC. It encodes CASSYRQGTYEQYF.

The rearrangement uses TRBV12-3 or TRBV12-4 and TRBJ2-4, with D perhaps TRBD2 (5 bases). The CDR3 loop spans 17 amino acids. The V and J ends lost 2 bases and 3 bases respectively, with 17 bases between them. CDR3 bases: TGTGCCAGCAGTTTATGGAGCGGCCCTGAAGACAAAAACATTCAGTACTTC. Translating it yields CASSLWSGPEDKNIQYF.

In this sample, this clonotype turned up many times. The DNA of the CDR3 is TGTGCCAGCAGTCCTAACGGGGAACTAAAAGGCTACACCTTC. It translates to CASSPNGELKGYTF. The chain links TRBV28 to TRBJ1-2; D unresolved. Per the germline V gene, CDR1 is MDHEN and CDR2 is SYDVKM. V lost 5 bases to trimming and J lost 8 bases, with 18 bases between them. This CDR3 comprises 14 residues.

The rearrangement links TRBV2 to TRBJ1-2; TRBD1 is a possible D gene (6 bases). Between the trimmed V and J ends, which lost 7 bases and 6 bases, there was a span of 18 bases. The length of the CDR3 is 14 residues. CDR1 SNHLY and CDR2 FYNNEI come from the germline V gene. In nucleotides, the CDR3 is TGTGCCAGCAACTCCTGGGGGGCAGACGATGGCTACACCTTC. Translating gives CASNSWGADDGYTF.